This T cell receptor (beta chain) was found in a study of cytomegalovirus exposure and HLA in healthy donors. Whole-study findings and limits: Per a prior analysis, the majority of TCR beta V segments were productive roughly 87% or roughly 30% of the time. One variant, a missense change in DCLRE1C, was linked in a later analysis to TCR beta V- and J-gene trimming.

13 Jbeta primers and 60 Vbeta primers were used for the PCR. The assay was immunoSEQ multiplex PCR, and TCRdb's table has in-frame clones only and misses some. The table lists about 130,000 clones, approximately 83% of them singletons. Germline V gene data show CDR1 as SNHLY and CDR2 as FYNNEI. There are 18 residues in the CDR3. Trimming at V came to 7 bases and at J to 8 bases, leaving 14 bases not matched to a gene. As regards this clone: The antigen remains undetermined.

This chain joins TRBV2 and TRBJ2-2; 15 nucleotides match TRBD2. Sequencing input: PBMCs. The sequence came from a girl aged 2-15 years in good health and CMV-seronegative. CDR3 nucleotide sequence: TGTGCCAGCAACCCGGGACTAGCGGGGGGCTATTCGGGGGGGGAGCTGTTTTTT. Translated, it gives CASNPGLAGGYSGGELFF.